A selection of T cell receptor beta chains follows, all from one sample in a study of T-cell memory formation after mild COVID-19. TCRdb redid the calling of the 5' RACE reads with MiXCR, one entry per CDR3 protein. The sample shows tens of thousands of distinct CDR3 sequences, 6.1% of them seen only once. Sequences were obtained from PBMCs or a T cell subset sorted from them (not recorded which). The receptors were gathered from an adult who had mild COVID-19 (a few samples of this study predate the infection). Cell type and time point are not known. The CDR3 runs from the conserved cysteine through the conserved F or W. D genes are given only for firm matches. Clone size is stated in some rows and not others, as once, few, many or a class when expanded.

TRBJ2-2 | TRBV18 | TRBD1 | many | TGTGCCAGCTCAGCGGACAGGTCGACCGGGGAGCTGTTTTTT | CASSADRSTGELFF
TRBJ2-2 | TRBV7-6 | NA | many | TGTGCCAGCGGGACCGGGATAAGGAACACCGGGGAGCTGTTTTTT | CASGTGIRNTGELFF
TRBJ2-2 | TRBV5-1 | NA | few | TGCGCCAGCAGCTTGAGGGGGGGCCGAAACACCGGGGAGCTGTTTTTT | CASSLRGGRNTGELFF
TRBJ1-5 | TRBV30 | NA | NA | TGTGCCTGGAGTGGGCAGTTCGGTCAGCCCCAGCATTTT | CAWSGQFGQPQHF
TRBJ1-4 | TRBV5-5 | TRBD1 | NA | TGTGCCAGCAGCTCCGGGACAGCGAATGAAAAACTGTTTTTT | CASSSGTANEKLFF
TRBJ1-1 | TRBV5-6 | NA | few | TGTGCCAGCAGCTTTCGGGGAGGCACTGAAGCTTTCTTT | CASSFRGGTEAFF
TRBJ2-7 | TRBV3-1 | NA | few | TGTGCCAGCAGCGCAGGCACTAACTCCTACGAGCAGTACTTC | CASSAGTNSYEQYF
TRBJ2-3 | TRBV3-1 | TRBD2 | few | TGTGCCAGCAGCTTTACTAGCGGGGGCACAGATACGCAGTATTTT | CASSFTSGGTDTQYF
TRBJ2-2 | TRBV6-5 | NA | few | TGTGACAGCAGCCGCCTGGGCAGGGCGAACACCGGGGAGCTGTTTTTT | CDSSRLGRANTGELFF
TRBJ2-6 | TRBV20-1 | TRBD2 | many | TGCAGTGCTAGTGCGGGACTAGGTCTGTCAGCCGGGGCCAACGTCCTGACTTTC | CSASAGLGLSAGANVLTF
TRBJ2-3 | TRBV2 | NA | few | TGTGCCAGCAGTGAAGTGGCTAGGGGGGATACGCAGTATTTT | CASSEVARGDTQYF
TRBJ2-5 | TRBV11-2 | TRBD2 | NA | TGTGCCAGCAGCCGAGGACTAGCGGGAGAGACCCAGTACTTC | CASSRGLAGETQYF
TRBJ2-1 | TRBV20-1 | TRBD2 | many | TGCAGTGCTAGAGCCCTCAGTAGCGGGGCGGGGAATGAGCAGTTCTTC | CSARALSSGAGNEQFF
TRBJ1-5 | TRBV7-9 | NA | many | TGTGCCAGCAGCTTGGATTGGGGTCCCAGGGACAATCAGCCCCAGCATTTT | CASSLDWGPRDNQPQHF
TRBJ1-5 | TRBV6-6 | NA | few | TGTGCCAGCAGCCCTACAGGTTTAAGCAATCAGCCCCAGCATTTT | CASSPTGLSNQPQHF
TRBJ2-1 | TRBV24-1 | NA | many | TGTGCCACCAGTGATTCTGATAGGAATGAGCAGTTCTTC | CATSDSDRNEQFF
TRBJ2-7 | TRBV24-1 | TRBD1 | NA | TGTGCCACCAGTAGGGGACAGGGTTCTCCCTACGAGCAGTACTTC | CATSRGQGSPYEQYF
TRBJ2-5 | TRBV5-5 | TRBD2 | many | TGTGCCAGCAGCTTGGTGGCTAGCGGGAGACGAGAGACCCAGTACTTC | CASSLVASGRRETQYF
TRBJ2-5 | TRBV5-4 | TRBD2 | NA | TGTGCCAGCAGCAGGACTAGCGGGAGTGGGGAGACCCAGTACTTC | CASSRTSGSGETQYF
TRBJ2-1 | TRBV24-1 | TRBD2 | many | TGTGCCACCGCTGGCCCTTTAGCGGGAGTGAATGAGCAGTTCTTC | CATAGPLAGVNEQFF
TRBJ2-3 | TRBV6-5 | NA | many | TGTGCCAGCAGTTACAGGGTTCCCACAGATACGCAGTATTTT | CASSYRVPTDTQYF
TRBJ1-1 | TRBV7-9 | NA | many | TGTGCCAGCAGCCCCCATACCTCAGACTTCGGGCTCACTGAAGCTTTCTTT | CASSPHTSDFGLTEAFF